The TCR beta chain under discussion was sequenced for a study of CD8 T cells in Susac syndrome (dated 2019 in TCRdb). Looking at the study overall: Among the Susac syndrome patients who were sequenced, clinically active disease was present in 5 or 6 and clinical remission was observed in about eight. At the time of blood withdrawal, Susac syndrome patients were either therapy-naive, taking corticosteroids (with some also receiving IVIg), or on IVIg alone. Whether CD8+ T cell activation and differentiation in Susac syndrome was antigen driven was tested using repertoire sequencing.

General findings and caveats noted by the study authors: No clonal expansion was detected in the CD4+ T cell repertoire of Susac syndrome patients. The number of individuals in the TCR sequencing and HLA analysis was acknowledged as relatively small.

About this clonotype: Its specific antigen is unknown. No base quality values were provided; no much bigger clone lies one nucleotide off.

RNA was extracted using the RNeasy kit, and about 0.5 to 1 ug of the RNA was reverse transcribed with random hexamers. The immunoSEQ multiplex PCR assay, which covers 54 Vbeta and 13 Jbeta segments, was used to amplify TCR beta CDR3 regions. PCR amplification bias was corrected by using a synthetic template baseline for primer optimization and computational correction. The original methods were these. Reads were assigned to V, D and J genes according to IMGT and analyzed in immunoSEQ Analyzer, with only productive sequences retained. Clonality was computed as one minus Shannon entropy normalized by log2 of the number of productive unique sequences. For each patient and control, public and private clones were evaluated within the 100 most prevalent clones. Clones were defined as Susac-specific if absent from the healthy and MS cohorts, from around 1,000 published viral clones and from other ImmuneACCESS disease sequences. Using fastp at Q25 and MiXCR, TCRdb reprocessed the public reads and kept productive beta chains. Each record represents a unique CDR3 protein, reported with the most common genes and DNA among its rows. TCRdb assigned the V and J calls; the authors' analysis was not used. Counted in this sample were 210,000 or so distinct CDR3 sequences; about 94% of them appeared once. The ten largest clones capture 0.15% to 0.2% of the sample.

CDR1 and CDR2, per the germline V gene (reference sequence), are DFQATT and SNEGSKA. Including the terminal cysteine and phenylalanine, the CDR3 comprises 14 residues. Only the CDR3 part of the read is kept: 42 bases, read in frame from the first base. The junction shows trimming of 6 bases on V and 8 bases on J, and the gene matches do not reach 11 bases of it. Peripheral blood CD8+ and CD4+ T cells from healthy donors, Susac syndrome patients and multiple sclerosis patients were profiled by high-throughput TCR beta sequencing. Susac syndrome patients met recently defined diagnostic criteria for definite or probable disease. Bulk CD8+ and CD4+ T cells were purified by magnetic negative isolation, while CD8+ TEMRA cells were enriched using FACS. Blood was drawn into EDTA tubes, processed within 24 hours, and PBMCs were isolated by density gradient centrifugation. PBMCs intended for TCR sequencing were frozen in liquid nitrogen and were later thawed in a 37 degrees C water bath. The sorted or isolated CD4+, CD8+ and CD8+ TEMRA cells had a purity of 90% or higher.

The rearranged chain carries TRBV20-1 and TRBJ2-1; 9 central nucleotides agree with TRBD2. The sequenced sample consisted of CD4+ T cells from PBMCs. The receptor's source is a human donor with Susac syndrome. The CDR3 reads CSADSGGGTDEQFF. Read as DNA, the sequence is TGCAGTGCGGATAGCGGGGGAGGCACCGATGAGCAGTTCTTC.